The 12 T cell receptor beta chains below all came from one sample that was sequenced in a study of shared clonotypes between healthy human individuals. Measured with immunoSEQ multiplex PCR; TCRdb has only the in-frame clones, and not every one. The table records over a million clones, around 97% of them present only once. Sequenced sample: naive CD4+ T cells sorted from blood. Subset described: CD45RA+ positively selected. These receptors were obtained from a man aged 25-45 years in good health.

The chain uses TRBV7-2 and TRBJ2-1; 13 bases are shared with TRBD2. The V gene's germline CDR1 is SGHTA and CDR2 FQGNSA. J gave up 15 bases and V 5 bases, and 13 bases lay outside the gene matches. The CDR3 sequence is 15 residues long. As DNA, the CDR3 is TGTGCCAGCAGCGTATTCGGGACTAGCGGGACCTATGGGTTCTTC. Protein product: CASSVFGTSGTYGFF. Drawing the rest from reference TRBV7-2 and TRBJ2-1, the complete variable domain is GAGVSQSPSNKVTEKGKDVELRCDPISGHTALYWYRQSLGQGLEFLIYFQGNSAPDKSGLPSDRFSAERTGGSVSTLTIQRTQQEDSAVYLCASSVFGTSGTYGFFGPGTRLTVL.

CDR3 loop: CSVDRGVYNEQFF. The CDR3 bases are TGCAGCGTTGACAGGGGGGTCTACAATGAGCAGTTCTTC. The chain couples TRBV29-1 to TRBJ2-1; D is perhaps TRBD1 (7 bases). This CDR3 is 13 amino acids long. With 3 bases removed from V and 3 bases from J, the gap between germline ends came to 9 bases. Germline CDR1 is SQVTM and CDR2 is ANQGSEA.

This sequence joins TRBV10-1 and TRBJ2-2; TRBD2 aligns across 10 bases. The CDR3 contains 16 residues. V lost 6 bases, J lost 4 bases, and 8 bases stayed unmatched. Germline CDR1 and CDR2: WNHNN and SYGVQD (reference sequence). The CDR3 coding sequence is TGCGCCAGCAGCGGACTAGCGGAGGGGCGCACCGGGGAGCTGTTTTTT. Its protein product is CASSGLAEGRTGELFF.

This chain uses TRBV2 with TRBJ2-1; D possibly corresponds to TRBD1 (5 bases). The CDR3 is made up of 15 amino acids. V lost 6 bases, J lost 0 bases, and 12 bases lay in between. Looked up from germline, CDR1 is SNHLY and CDR2 is FYNNEI. CDR3 sequence reads: CASRPGASSYNEQFF. CDR3 nucleotides: TGTGCCAGCAGGCCTGGGGCCAGCTCCTACAATGAGCAGTTCTTC.

The chain is built from TRBV5-1 and TRBJ2-5; unclear D gene. V was clipped by 6 bases and J by 0 bases, with 15 bases between them. CDR1 and CDR2 (germline): SGHRS, YFSETQ. The CDR3 is made up of 15 amino acids. This CDR3 reads CASTKHHSNQETQYF. The DNA of the CDR3 is TGCGCCAGCACCAAACACCACAGCAACCAAGAGACCCAGTACTTC.

This sequence joins TRBV10-3 and TRBJ1-2; TRBD1 aligns across 9 bases. The trim removed 0 bases at V and 0 bases at J, leaving 11 bases unmatched. Germline values: CDR1 ENHRY, CDR2 SYGVKD. CDR3 length equals 19 residues. CDR3 in DNA: TGTGCCATCAGTGAGTCCTTTGCGGGACAGGGATTAGCTAACTATGGCTACACCTTC. Translation gives CAISESFAGQGLANYGYTF.

The V and J genes are TRBV7-9 and TRBJ2-2; D is undetermined. Germline-derived CDR1 and CDR2 are SEHNR and FQNEAQ (reference sequence). Trimming removed 2 bases from V and 3 bases from J, with 10 bases in between. The CDR3 has 15 residues. CDR3 protein: CASSLMDLYTGELFF. The CDR3 nucleotides read TGTGCCAGCAGCTTAATGGATCTTTACACCGGGGAGCTGTTTTTT.

As to this clone: This same CDR3 is encoded by further DNA sequences in the sample. The chain uses TRBV2 and TRBJ2-7; no clear D. V lost 4 bases and J 6 bases, leaving 7 bases between the germline ends. Germline V lookup: CDR1 SNHLY, CDR2 FYNNEI. The CDR3 extends over 11 amino acids. CDR3 sequence: CASSVLREQYF. The CDR3 coding sequence is TGTGCCAGCAGTGTACTACGCGAGCAGTACTTC.

This rearrangement joins TRBV5-1 to TRBJ2-5, with D tentatively TRBD1 (6 bases). The germline V gene encodes CDR1 SGHRS and CDR2 YFSETQ. The CDR3 has 16 residues. V dropped 4 bases and J dropped 5 bases, with 21 bases sitting between them. The CDR3 DNA reads TGCGCCAGCAGCCCAGGCCCACAGGGAGCATCCGAGACCCAGTACTTC. Residues: CASSPGPQGASETQYF.

Here the CDR3 DNA reads TGTGCCAGCACCGGCGGGAGGGGTTATGAGCAGTTCTTC. It yields the protein CASTGGRGYEQFF. The V gene is TRBV9, the J gene TRBJ2-1, with TRBD2 identical over 9 bases. After removal of 6 bases from V and 8 bases from J, the junction contained 6 bases not matched to a gene. CDR3 length: 13 residues. Germline values: CDR1 SGDLS, CDR2 YYNGEE.

The CDR3, as DNA: TGTGCCAGCAGCAAAGAGGTTAAGGGTCCGCACTCTGGGGCCAACGTCCTGACTTTC. Protein sequence: CASSKEVKGPHSGANVLTF. The rearrangement uses TRBV21-1 and TRBJ2-6. TRBV21-1 is a listed pseudogene. The CDR3 spans 19 residues.

The chain couples TRBV30 to TRBJ2-1; 13 bases are a match to TRBD2. This CDR3 region has 14 residues. Germline V gene lookup returns CDR1 GTSNPN and CDR2 SVGIG (reference sequence). Trimming took 8 bases from V and 12 from J; bases not matched to a gene: 13. Here the CDR3 reads CAGAERTSGSSQFF. The DNA of the CDR3 is TGTGCCGGTGCGGAAAGGACTAGCGGGAGCTCGCAGTTCTTC.